Listed below are T cell receptor beta chains from one sample, sequenced in a study of cytomegalovirus exposure and HLA in healthy donors. Some clones are missing from TCRdb's copy, which holds only in-frame ones; the method was immunoSEQ multiplex PCR. The sample has about 89,000 clones; around four fifths are singletons. Sequenced: PBMCs. The receptors here all came from a male donor in good health and CMV-seronegative. CDR3s include the opening cysteine and the closing phenylalanine or tryptophan.

J | V | CDR3
TRBJ2-3 | TRBV10-3 | CAISVAGASTDTQYF
TRBJ2-1 | TRBV14 | CASSLGLAGGPSYNEQFF
TRBJ1-5 | TRBV14 | CASSQFRDRDSNQPQHF
TRBJ2-7 | TRBV28 | CASNLGGGGSAYEQYF
TRBJ2-7 | TRBV5-8 | CASSGRLTSSYEQYF
TRBJ1-2 | TRBV5-4 | CASSSPGQGYGYTF
NA | TRBV9 | CASSVAPTTGVKYEQYF
TRBJ2-1 | TRBV28 | CASGSGMQNEQFF
TRBJ1-1 | TRBV2 | CASTERWDMNTEAFF
NA | TRBV27 | CASSAGQGTYEQYF
TRBJ1-6 | TRBV7-2 | CASSLRGLGSNSPLHF
TRBJ2-7 | TRBV5-1 | CASTRQGEQYF
TRBJ1-2 | TRBV6-5 | CASSRRGSNYGYTF
TRBJ2-1 | TRBV28 | CASSRTGGNEQFF
TRBJ2-5 | TRBV6-1 | CASSSRQAHQETQYF
TRBJ1-6 | TRBV28 | CASRLDRGGNSPLHF
TRBJ2-7 | TRBV27 | CASSWRQGDEQYF
TRBJ2-2 | TRBV6-5 | CASSGQGANTGELFF
TRBJ1-6 | TRBV19 | CASSQDRGLHF
TRBJ1-1 | TRBV5-4 | CASTPGTGWRTEAFF
TRBJ1-1 | TRBV5-4 | CASSWGTGGLKGTEAFF
TRBJ1-1 | TRBV7-2 | CASTLGGTEAFF
TRBJ1-1 | TRBV11-3 | CASSRTGGLTEAFF
TRBJ2-2 | TRBV11-2 | CASSLSTGAGELFF
TRBJ1-5 | TRBV28 | CASSRDSSNQPQHF
TRBJ2-1 | TRBV18 | CASSPPSRGVYNEQFF
TRBJ1-1 | TRBV19 | CASSIDFRVQDTEAFF
TRBJ2-7 | TRBV27 | CASSKRGDSYEQYF
TRBJ2-3 | TRBV27 | CASSLLPSAGDTQYF
TRBJ1-2 | TRBV6-5 | CASSWTGTGYTF
TRBJ1-1 | TRBV6-5 | CASTMGQVNTEAFF
TRBJ1-1 | TRBV5-5 | CASSPGFTEAFF
TRBJ2-5 | TRBV25-1 | CASSEFAGETQYF
TRBJ2-3 | TRBV25-1 | CASSGGRGTASTDTQYF
TRBJ2-1 | TRBV5-4 | CASSLVGQGRYNEQFF
TRBJ2-7 | TRBV6-5 | CASSGQDSYEQYF
TRBJ2-7 | TRBV7-2 | CASSLAGGDEQYF
TRBJ2-7 | TRBV19 | CASSRFSGRASPTYEQYF
TRBJ1-3 | TRBV5-5 | CASSLEQGLSTIYF
TRBJ1-3 | TRBV14 | CASSPRGHYLSGNTIYF
TRBJ2-1 | TRBV27 | CASSLIGTGGSYNEQFF
TRBJ2-1 | TRBV4-1 | CASSQDGPGTSRSYNEQFF
TRBJ1-1 | TRBV7-2 | CASSLNSLNTEAFF
TRBJ2-3 | TRBV18 | CASSPGETSTDTQYF
TRBJ1-1 | TRBV18 | CASSPQGATEAFF
TRBJ2-7 | TRBV7-2 | CASSPFASGDYEQYF
TRBJ2-2 | TRBV28 | CASSANTGAGELFF
TRBJ1-2 | TRBV19 | CASSKAALANFYGYTF
TRBJ2-7 | TRBV4-3 | CASSRGQGRSYEQYF